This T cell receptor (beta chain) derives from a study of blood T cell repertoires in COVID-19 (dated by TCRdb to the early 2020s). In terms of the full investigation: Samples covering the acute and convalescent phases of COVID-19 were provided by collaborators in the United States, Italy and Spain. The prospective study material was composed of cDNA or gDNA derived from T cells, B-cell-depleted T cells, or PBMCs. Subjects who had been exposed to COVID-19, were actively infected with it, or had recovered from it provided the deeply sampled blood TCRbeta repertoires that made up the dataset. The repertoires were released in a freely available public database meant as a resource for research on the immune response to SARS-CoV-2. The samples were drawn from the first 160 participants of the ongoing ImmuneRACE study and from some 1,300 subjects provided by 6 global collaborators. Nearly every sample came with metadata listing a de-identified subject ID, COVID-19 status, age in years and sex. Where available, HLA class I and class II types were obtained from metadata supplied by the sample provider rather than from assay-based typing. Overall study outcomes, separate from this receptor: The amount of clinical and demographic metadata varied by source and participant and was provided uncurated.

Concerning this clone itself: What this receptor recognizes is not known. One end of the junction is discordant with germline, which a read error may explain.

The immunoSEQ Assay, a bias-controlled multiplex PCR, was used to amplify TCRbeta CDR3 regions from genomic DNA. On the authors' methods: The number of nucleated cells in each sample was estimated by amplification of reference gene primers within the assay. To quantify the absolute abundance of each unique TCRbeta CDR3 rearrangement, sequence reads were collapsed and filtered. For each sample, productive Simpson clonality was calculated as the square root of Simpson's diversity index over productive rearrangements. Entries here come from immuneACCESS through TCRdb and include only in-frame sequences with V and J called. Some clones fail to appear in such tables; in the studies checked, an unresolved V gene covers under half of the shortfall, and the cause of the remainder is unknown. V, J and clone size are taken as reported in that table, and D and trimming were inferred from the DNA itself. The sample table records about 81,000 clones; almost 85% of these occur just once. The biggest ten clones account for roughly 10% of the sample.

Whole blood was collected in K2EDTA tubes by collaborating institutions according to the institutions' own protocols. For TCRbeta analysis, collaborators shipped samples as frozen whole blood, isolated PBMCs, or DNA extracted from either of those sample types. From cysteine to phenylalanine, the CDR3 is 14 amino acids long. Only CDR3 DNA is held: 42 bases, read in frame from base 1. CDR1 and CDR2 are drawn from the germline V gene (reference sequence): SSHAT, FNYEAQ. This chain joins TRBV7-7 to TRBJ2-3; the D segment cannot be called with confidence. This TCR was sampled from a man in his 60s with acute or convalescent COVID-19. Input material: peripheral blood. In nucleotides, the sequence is TGTGCTAGCAGCTTAGGTAGTATCACAGATACGCAGTATTTT. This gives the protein CASSLGSITDTQYF. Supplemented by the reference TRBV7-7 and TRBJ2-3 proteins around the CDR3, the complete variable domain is GAGVSQSPRYKVTKRGQDVTLRCDPISSHATLYWYQQALGQGPEFLTYFNYEAQPDKSGLPSDRFSAERPEGSISTLTIQRTEQRDSAMYRCASSLGSITDTQYFGPGTRLTVL.